The rows below give T cell receptor beta chains drawn from one sample of a study of T cell repertoires in cytomegalovirus infection. TCRdb reanalysed the reads using MiXCR and keeps one entry per CDR3 protein. The sample yields about 190,000 distinct CDR3 sequences, under 30% seen once. Material for sequencing was PBMCs. The receptors originated from a human donor in good health (CMV status not recorded). Some clones in this sample may be carry-over from other donors' samples. CDR3s include the opening cysteine and the closing phenylalanine or tryptophan. The D gene is left open where the match is weak. For some rows the clone size is stated as once, few or many, or as a class when expanded; others skip it.

d_gene: -
j_gene: TRBJ1-5
abundance: few
v_gene: TRBV7-8
CDR3aa: CASSLRPLSQPQHF
CDR3nt: TGTGCCAGCAGCCTAAGACCCTTAAGTCAGCCCCAGCATTTT

d_gene: -
j_gene: TRBJ2-5
abundance: -
v_gene: TRBV27
CDR3aa: CASSLYMAMTQYF
CDR3nt: TGTGCCAGCAGTCTTTACATGGCAATGACCCAGTACTTC

d_gene: TRBD1
j_gene: TRBJ1-6
abundance: few
v_gene: TRBV7-2
CDR3aa: CASSLDSGTGTSPLHF
CDR3nt: TGTGCCAGCAGCTTAGACTCCGGGACAGGGACCTCACCCCTCCACTTT

d_gene: TRBD2
j_gene: TRBJ2-5
abundance: -
v_gene: TRBV7-2
CDR3aa: CASSFGGASSETQYF
CDR3nt: TGTGCCAGCAGCTTCGGGGGGGCCTCTTCAGAGACCCAGTACTTC

d_gene: -
j_gene: TRBJ2-1
abundance: many
v_gene: TRBV11-1
CDR3aa: CASSYPPVYNEQFF
CDR3nt: TGTGCCAGCAGCTATCCCCCCGTATACAATGAGCAGTTCTTC

d_gene: TRBD1
j_gene: TRBJ2-3
abundance: few
v_gene: TRBV20-1
CDR3aa: CSARAGDRGTDTQYF
CDR3nt: TGCAGTGCTAGAGCCGGGGACAGGGGCACAGATACGCAGTATTTT

d_gene: -
j_gene: TRBJ2-1
abundance: -
v_gene: TRBV7-2
CDR3aa: CASSPSDRTLYDEQFF
CDR3nt: TGTGCCAGCAGCCCCAGTGACAGGACCCTCTACGATGAGCAGTTCTTC

d_gene: TRBD1
j_gene: TRBJ2-7
abundance: -
v_gene: TRBV30
CDR3aa: CAWSDRGEQYF
CDR3nt: TGTGCCTGGAGTGACAGGGGCGAGCAGTACTTC

d_gene: -
j_gene: TRBJ2-3
abundance: few
v_gene: TRBV6-6
CDR3aa: CASSPRDHRDTQYF
CDR3nt: TGTGCCAGCAGCCCAAGGGACCACCGGGATACGCAGTATTTT

d_gene: -
j_gene: TRBJ2-7
abundance: many
v_gene: TRBV7-6
CDR3aa: CASSLTWGTDEQYF
CDR3nt: TGTGCCAGCAGCCTGACGTGGGGGACCGACGAGCAGTACTTC

d_gene: -
j_gene: TRBJ1-6
abundance: -
v_gene: TRBV12-3/TRBV12-4
CDR3aa: CATATRVGSYNSPLHF
CDR3nt: TGTGCCACTGCGACCCGGGTAGGCTCCTATAATTCACCCCTCCACTTT

d_gene: -
j_gene: TRBJ1-5
abundance: many
v_gene: TRBV5-5
CDR3aa: CASSLRPEGNQPQHF
CDR3nt: TGTGCCAGCAGCTTACGGCCTGAAGGCAATCAGCCCCAGCATTTT

d_gene: TRBD2
j_gene: TRBJ2-2
abundance: -
v_gene: TRBV20-1
CDR3aa: CSARDRRAGANTGELFF
CDR3nt: TGCAGTGCTAGAGATCGGAGAGCGGGGGCGAACACCGGGGAGCTGTTTTTT